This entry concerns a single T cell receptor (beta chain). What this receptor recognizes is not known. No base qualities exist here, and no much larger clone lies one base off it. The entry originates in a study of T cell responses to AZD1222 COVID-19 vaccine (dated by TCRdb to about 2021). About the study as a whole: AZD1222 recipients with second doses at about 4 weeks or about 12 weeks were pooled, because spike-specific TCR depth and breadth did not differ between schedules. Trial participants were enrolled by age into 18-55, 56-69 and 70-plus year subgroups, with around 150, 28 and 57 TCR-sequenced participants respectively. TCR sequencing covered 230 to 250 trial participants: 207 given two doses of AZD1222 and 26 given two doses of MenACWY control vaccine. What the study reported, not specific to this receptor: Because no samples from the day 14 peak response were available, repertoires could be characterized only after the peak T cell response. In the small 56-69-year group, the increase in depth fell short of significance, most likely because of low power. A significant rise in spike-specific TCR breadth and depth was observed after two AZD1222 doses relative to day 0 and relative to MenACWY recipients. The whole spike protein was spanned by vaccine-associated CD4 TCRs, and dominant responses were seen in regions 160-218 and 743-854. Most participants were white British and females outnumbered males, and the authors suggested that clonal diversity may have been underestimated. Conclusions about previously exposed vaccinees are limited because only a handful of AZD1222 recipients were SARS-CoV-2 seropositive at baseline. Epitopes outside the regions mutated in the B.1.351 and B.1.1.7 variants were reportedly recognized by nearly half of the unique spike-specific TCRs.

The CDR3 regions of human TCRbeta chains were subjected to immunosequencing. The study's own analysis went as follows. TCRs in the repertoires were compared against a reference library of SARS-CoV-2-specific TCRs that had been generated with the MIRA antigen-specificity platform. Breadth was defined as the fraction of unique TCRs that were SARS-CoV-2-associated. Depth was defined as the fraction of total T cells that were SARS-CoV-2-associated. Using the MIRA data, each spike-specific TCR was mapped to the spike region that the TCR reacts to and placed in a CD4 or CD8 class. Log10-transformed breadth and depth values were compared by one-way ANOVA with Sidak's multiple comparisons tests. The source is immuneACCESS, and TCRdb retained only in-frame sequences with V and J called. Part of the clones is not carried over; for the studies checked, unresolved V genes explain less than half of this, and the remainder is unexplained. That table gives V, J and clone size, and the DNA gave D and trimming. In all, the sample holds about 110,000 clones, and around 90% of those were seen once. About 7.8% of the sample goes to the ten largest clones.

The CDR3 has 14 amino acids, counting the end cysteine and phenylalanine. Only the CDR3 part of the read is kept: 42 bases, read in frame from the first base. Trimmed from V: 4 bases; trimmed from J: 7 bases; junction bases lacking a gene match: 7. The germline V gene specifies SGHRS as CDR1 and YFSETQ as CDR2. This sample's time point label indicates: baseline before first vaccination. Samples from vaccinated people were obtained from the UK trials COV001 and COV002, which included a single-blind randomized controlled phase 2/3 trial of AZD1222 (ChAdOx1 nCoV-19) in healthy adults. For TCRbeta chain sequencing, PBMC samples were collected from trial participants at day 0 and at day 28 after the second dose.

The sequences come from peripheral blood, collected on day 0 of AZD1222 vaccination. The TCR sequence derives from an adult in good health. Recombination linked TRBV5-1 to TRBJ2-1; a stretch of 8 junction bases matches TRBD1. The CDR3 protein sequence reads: CASSGQGSANEQFF. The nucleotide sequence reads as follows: TGCGCCAGCAGCGGACAGGGTTCTGCGAATGAGCAGTTCTTC. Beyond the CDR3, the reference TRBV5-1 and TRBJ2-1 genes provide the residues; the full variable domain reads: KAGVTQTPRYLIKTRGQQVTLSCSPISGHRSVSWYQQTPGQGLQFLFEYFSETQRNKGNFPGRFSGRQFSNSRSEMNVSTLELGDSALYLCASSGQGSANEQFFGPGTRLTVL.